This TCR beta chain stems from a study of monozygotic twins with inflammatory bowel disease. For each CDR3 protein, TCRdb gives one entry from its re-call of the 5' RACE reads, without DNA. The sample table includes around 450,000 distinct CDR3 sequences. The source material was blood. The source of this sequence is a human donor with ulcerative colitis or Crohn's disease, or a healthy co-twin of an affected twin (not recorded which).

CDR3 sequence: CSASRQETQYF. This sequence joins TRBV20-1 and TRBJ2-5. The CDR3 sequence is 11 residues long. Germline loops: CDR1 DFQATT, CDR2 SNEGSKA (reference sequence).